This TCR beta chain originates from a study of control samples from healthy donors and cancer patients. The protocol was immunoSEQ multiplex PCR, while the TCRdb copy is restricted to in-frame clones and leaves out a portion. This table holds some 130,000 clones, 90% found once. Trimming cost V 5 bases and J 5 bases; bases outside gene matches: 6. This CDR3 region has 16 residues. In germline, CDR1 is MNHEY, CDR2 SVGEGT. This clone has a single count. This receptor was obtained from a man in his late teens or twenties in good health. The sample consisted of blood. This chain connects TRBV6-2 or TRBV6-3 to TRBJ2-5; TRBD2 aligns across 15 bases. CDR3 region: CASSPGLAGGRETQYF. The CDR3 coding sequence is TGTGCCAGCAGTCCGGGACTAGCGGGAGGTCGGGAGACCCAGTACTTC.